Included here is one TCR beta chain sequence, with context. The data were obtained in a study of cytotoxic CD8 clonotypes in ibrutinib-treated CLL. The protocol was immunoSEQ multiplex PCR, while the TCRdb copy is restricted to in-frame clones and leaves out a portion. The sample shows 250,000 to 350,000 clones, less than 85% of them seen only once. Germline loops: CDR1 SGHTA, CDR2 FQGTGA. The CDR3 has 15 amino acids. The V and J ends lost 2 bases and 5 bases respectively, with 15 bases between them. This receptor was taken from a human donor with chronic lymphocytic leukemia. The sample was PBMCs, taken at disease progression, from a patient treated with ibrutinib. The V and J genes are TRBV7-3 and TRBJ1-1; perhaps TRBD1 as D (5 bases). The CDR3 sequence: CASSLQGLGGTEAFF. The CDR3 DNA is TGTGCCAGCAGCTTACAGGGCCTTGGGGGGACTGAAGCTTTCTTT.